Below, 29 T cell receptor beta chains from the same sample are listed, as sequenced in a study of blood T cell repertoires in COVID-19. Generated by immunoSEQ multiplex PCR, the TCRdb table keeps only in-frame clones and is missing some. The sample carries 91,000 or so clones, 85% to 90% recorded once. Sequencing input: peripheral blood. The origin of the receptors is a human donor in a cohort sampled during active COVID-19.

This clone was counted a few times. The chain is built from TRBV5-8 and TRBJ1-5; 8 bases line up with TRBD1. The CDR3 spans 14 residues. V shed 2 bases and J 7 bases; nucleotides not matched to a gene: 5. From germline, CDR1 is SGHTS and CDR2 YDEGEE. The CDR3 nucleotides read TGTGCCAGCAGCTTCCGGACAGGGTTCCAGCCCCAGCATTTT. Amino acid sequence: CASSFRTGFQPQHF.

CDR3 residues: CASSPRASGSFTGELFF. The CDR3, as DNA: TGTGCCAGCTCACCGAGGGCTAGCGGGTCTTTTACCGGGGAGCTGTTTTTT. V usage is TRBV18 and J usage is TRBJ2-2; 8 nucleotides agree with TRBD2. J gave up 5 bases and V 3 bases, and 11 bases lay outside the gene matches. The CDR3 contains 17 residues. The germline V gene encodes CDR1 KGHSH and CDR2 LQKENI. The entire variable domain, with the rest obtained from reference TRBV18 and TRBJ2-2, is as follows: NAGVMQNPRHLVRRRGQEARLRCSPMKGHSHVYWYRQLPEEGLKFMVYLQKENIIDESGMPKERFSAEFPKEGPSILRIQQVVRGDSAAYFCASSPRASGSFTGELFFGEGSRLTVL.

The chain uses TRBV5-1 and TRBJ2-5; 8 bases line up with TRBD1. Unmatched junction bases numbered 8, after V lost 0 bases and J lost 4 bases. This CDR3 region has 16 residues. The germline gives CDR1 SGHRS, CDR2 YFSETQ. The CDR3 is CASSLGPRGLSETQYF. The CDR3 DNA sequence: TGCGCCAGCAGCTTGGGTCCCAGGGGGCTATCAGAGACCCAGTACTTC.

The chain employs TRBV15 and TRBJ2-7; D might be TRBD2 (5 bases). Looked up from germline, CDR1 is LNHNV and CDR2 is YYDKDF (reference sequence). The CDR3 is 14 residues long. V was shortened by 8 bases and J by 4 bases, with 18 bases between the two germline ends. The CDR3 sequence: CATSERVQGYEQYF. The CDR3 nucleotides are TGTGCCACCTCCGAGAGGGTCCAAGGGTACGAGCAGTACTTC.

Comment on this clone: This sample includes further DNA sequences coding for the same CDR3. The chain joins TRBV19 to TRBJ1-5; D perhaps matches TRBD1 (6 bases). The CDR3 sequence is 15 residues long. Germline V CDR1 and CDR2: LNHDA, SQIVND (reference sequence). Deletions cut 3 bases from V and 0 bases from J, with 9 bases between. The CDR3 protein is CASSIRTDSNQPQHF. The CDR3 nucleotides read TGTGCCAGTAGTATTAGGACAGATAGCAATCAGCCCCAGCATTTT.

Points on this clone: The sample holds other DNA sequences that translate to the same CDR3. This sequence joins TRBV19 and TRBJ1-5, with unresolved D. The CDR3 spans 15 residues. Germline V gene sequence: CDR1 LNHDA, CDR2 SQIVND (reference sequence). V lost 1 base and J lost 0, with 7 bases in between. This CDR3 reads CASSIGRYSNQPQHF. DNA of the CDR3: TGTGCCAGTAGTATAGGTCGGTATAGCAATCAGCCCCAGCATTTT.

In its sample, this clone was seen a few times. The chain is built from TRBV7-3 and TRBJ1-6; 7 bases are shared with TRBD1. Per the germline V gene, CDR1 is SGHTA and CDR2 is FQGTGA. CDR3 size: 16 residues. The J segment lost 10 bases and the V segment lost 4 bases, leaving 13 bases of the junction unmatched. The CDR3 protein is CASSSRYYRGSSPLHF. CDR3 in DNA: TGTGCCAGCAGCTCCCGATACTACAGGGGATCCTCACCCCTCCACTTT.

V and J are TRBV5-1 and TRBJ2-1; 8 nucleotides line up with TRBD1. The ends lost 4 bases at V and 1 base at J; junction bases unmatched: 4. Germline V CDR1 and CDR2: SGHRS, YFSETQ. CDR3 length equals 15 residues. CDR3 protein: CASSPTGESYNEQFF. The CDR3 nucleotides are TGCGCCAGCAGCCCGACAGGGGAGTCCTACAATGAGCAGTTCTTC.

The chain recombines TRBV12-3 or TRBV12-4 with TRBJ1-1; D possibly corresponds to TRBD1 (6 bases). This CDR3 is built from 13 residues. With 6 bases removed from V and 1 base from J, the gap between germline ends came to 9 bases. The CDR3 loop is CASRQGRNTEAFF. CDR3 bases: TGTGCCAGCAGACAGGGCCGGAACACTGAAGCTTTCTTT.

The chain joins TRBV27 to TRBJ2-3, with D maybe TRBD1 (5 bases). V was shortened by 6 bases and J by 0 bases, with 13 bases between the two germline ends. Germline V lookup: CDR1 MNHEY, CDR2 SMNVEV (reference sequence). The CDR3 runs to 15 residues. This CDR3 is CASSPQVSSTDTQYF. The CDR3 region has the DNA TGTGCCAGCAGCCCACAGGTTTCTAGCACAGATACGCAGTATTTT.

This clone was seen only a few times. This CDR3 is CASSVVPGHGYTF. The CDR3 DNA reads TGTGCCAGCAGCGTAGTGCCCGGTCATGGCTACACCTTC. This chain uses TRBV9 with TRBJ1-2, with D hard to call. There are 13 residues in the CDR3. Germline lookup yields CDR1 SGDLS and CDR2 YYNGEE. The ends were cut back, 0 bases at V and 6 bases at J, with 9 bases in the middle.

The chain couples TRBV29-1 to TRBJ2-2, with 7 bases lining up with TRBD1. CDR3 length: 13 amino acids. Germline trimming cut 6 bases from V and 0 bases from J; bases unmatched to any gene: 1. Germline V lookup: CDR1 SQVTM, CDR2 ANQGSEA. The CDR3 loop reads CSVGTANTGELFF. CDR3 sequence (DNA): TGCAGCGTGGGGACAGCGAACACCGGGGAGCTGTTTTTT.

This clone was seen a single time. The CDR3 DNA reads TGTGCCAGCAGCTCCCGGGACAGGGAGTACGAGCAGTACTTC. Translation: CASSSRDREYEQYF. The chain uses TRBV11-2 and TRBJ2-7; 9 nucleotides match TRBD1. CDR3 length: 14 residues. The germline gives CDR1 SGHAT, CDR2 FQNNGV. Trimming took 4 bases from V and 4 from J; bases not matched to a gene: 5.

The chain has TRBV3-1 (or the pseudogene TRBV3-2) and TRBJ1-1; unclear D gene. V lost 4 bases to trimming and J lost 0 bases, with 6 bases between them. Germline lookup yields CDR1 LGHDT and CDR2 YNNKEL (reference sequence). CDR3 length: 13 residues. CDR3 sequence: CASSPRMNTEAFF. CDR3 DNA sequence: TGTGCCAGCAGCCCCAGAATGAACACTGAAGCTTTCTTT.

A few counts support this clone. The rearrangement links TRBV6-6 to TRBJ2-7; the D gene is possibly TRBD1 (6 bases). The CDR3 totals 14 residues. V shed 0 bases and J shed 5 bases, with 11 bases lying between them. CDR1 MNHNY and CDR2 SVGAGI come from the germline V gene (reference sequence). The CDR3 region has the DNA TGTGCCAGCAGTTACTCGAGCCAGGGGAACGAGCAGTACTTC. This codes for CASSYSSQGNEQYF.

The genes are TRBV4-1 and TRBJ2-5; no reliable D call. The CDR3 sequence is 13 residues long. Germline V gives CDR1 MGHRA, CDR2 YSYEKL. Between the trimmed V and J ends, which lost 4 bases and 5 bases, there was a span of 11 bases. As DNA, the CDR3 is TGCGCCAGCAGCCTGCCTAGTTCCGAGACCCAGTACTTC. This codes for CASSLPSSETQYF.

The rearrangement joins TRBV7-2 to TRBJ2-6; D ambiguous. CDR3 length: 14 amino acids. Germline CDR1 SGHTA, CDR2 FQGNSA. Trimming shortened V by 5 bases and J by 0 bases, and 5 bases separated the two germline ends. The CDR3, as DNA: TGTGCCAGCAGCCAAAACTCTGGGGCCAACGTCCTGACTTTC. Amino acids: CASSQNSGANVLTF.

J is TRBJ2-1 and V is TRBV7-2, with TRBD1 matching 7 bases. The V and J ends lost 5 bases and 2 bases, in that order; junction bases with no gene match: 9. Germline V gene lookup returns CDR1 SGHTA and CDR2 FQGNSA. The CDR3 totals 16 residues. In DNA, the CDR3 is TGTGCCAGCAGCCCCGACAGGGTAGCCGCCTACAATGAGCAGTTCTTC. Encoded protein: CASSPDRVAAYNEQFF.

CDR3 residues: CASTLLSSSYNEQFF. The CDR3 nucleotides read TGTGCCAGCACCCTGCTTAGTAGCTCCTACAATGAGCAGTTCTTC. The rearrangement uses TRBV6-5 and TRBJ2-1; no clear D. Germline V gene sequence: CDR1 MNHEY, CDR2 SVGAGI. The CDR3 runs 15 residues. The V end was cut by 7 bases, the J end by 0 bases, with 13 bases between.

The chain couples TRBV5-4 to TRBJ1-2; 9 bases are a match to TRBD1. CDR1 is SGHNT, CDR2 YYREEE, per germline (reference sequence). V dropped 0 bases and J dropped 4; count of bases not matched to a gene: 4. The CDR3 runs to 15 residues. The CDR3 DNA follows: TGTGCCAGCAGCTTGGCGGGACAGGGCTCCTATGGCTACACCTTC. Translating it yields CASSLAGQGSYGYTF. The full variable domain, its missing parts supplied by reference TRBV5-4 and TRBJ1-2, is ETGVTQSPTHLIKTRGQQVTLRCSSQSGHNTVSWYQQALGQGPQFIFQYYREEENGRGNFPPRFSGLQFPNYSSELNVNALELDDSALYLCASSLAGQGSYGYTFGSGTRLTVV.

The J gene is TRBJ2-1, the V gene TRBV7-6; TRBD1 aligns across 7 bases. The CDR3 contains 15 residues. V was pared by 2 bases and J by 3 bases, with 4 bases of the junction left unmatched. In germline, CDR1 is SGHVS, CDR2 FNYEAQ. The CDR3 DNA reads TGTGCCAGCAGCTTATCGAACAGGGGCTACAATGAGCAGTTCTTC. It is translated as CASSLSNRGYNEQFF.

This clone was seen a handful of times. The rearrangement joins TRBV7-2 to TRBJ1-1; unclear D gene. The CDR3 contains 16 residues. Trimming pared 2 bases from V and 7 bases from J, leaving 20 bases between. CDR1 SGHTA and CDR2 FQGNSA come from the germline V gene. CDR3 in DNA: TGTGCCAGCAGCTTAAAGGGCCGGGCGGGCATCTATGAAGCTTTCTTT. Residues: CASSLKGRAGIYEAFF.

The chain combines TRBV30 with TRBJ1-2, with 10 bases aligning to TRBD1. Germline lookup yields CDR1 GTSNPN and CDR2 SVGIG (reference sequence). This CDR3 contains 13 residues. J lost 8 bases, V lost 2 bases, and 5 bases had no gene match. The CDR3 sequence: CAWSTGTGAGYTF. CDR3 coding DNA: TGTGCCTGGAGTACCGGGACAGGGGCGGGCTACACCTTC.

This clone appeared a few times. The CDR3 region is CAWSTGLLNQPQHF. Here the CDR3 DNA reads TGTGCCTGGTCGACAGGGCTTTTGAATCAGCCCCAGCATTTT. The chain joins TRBV30 to TRBJ1-5; 7 bases align to TRBD1. The CDR3 is 14 residues long. V shed 5 bases and J 4 bases; nucleotides not matched to a gene: 8. Germline V CDR1 and CDR2: GTSNPN, SVGIG (reference sequence).

This clone is a singleton in its sample. This sequence joins TRBV5-1 and TRBJ2-1; 9 bases match TRBD1. V lost 4 bases and J lost 4; bases outside the gene matches: 6. This CDR3 has 15 amino acids. Germline loops: CDR1 SGHRS, CDR2 YFSETQ. The CDR3 protein is CASSTGQGSYNEQFF. In nucleotides, the CDR3 is TGCGCCAGCAGCACCGGACAGGGGTCTTACAATGAGCAGTTCTTC.

The rearrangement uses TRBV19 and TRBJ2-3, with 13 bases matching TRBD2. V lost 9 bases, J lost 2 bases, and 8 bases stayed unmatched. The CDR3 contains 16 residues. Germline V gene data show CDR1 as LNHDA and CDR2 as SQIVND (reference sequence). CDR3 sequence: CASPRGLAGITDTQYF. The CDR3 DNA sequence: TGTGCCAGCCCAAGGGGACTAGCGGGGATCACAGATACGCAGTATTTT. Drawing the rest from reference TRBV19 and TRBJ2-3, the complete variable domain is DGGITQSPKYLFRKEGQNVTLSCEQNLNHDAMYWYRQDPGQGLRLIYYSQIVNDFQKGDIAEGYSVSREKKESFPLTVTSAQKNPTAFYLCASPRGLAGITDTQYFGPGTRLTVL.

About this clone: At one of its ends the junction is not consistent with the germline gene, which may arise from a read error. This chain joins TRBV5-4 and TRBJ2-7, with TRBD1 matching over 7 bases. Germline loops: CDR1 SGHNT, CDR2 YYREEE (reference sequence). The CDR3 spans 13 residues. Here the CDR3 DNA reads TGTGCCAGCAGGGTAGGACAGGTGGCCCAGATGGACTTC. This translates into CASRVGQVAQMDF.

The count of this clone is one. The V gene is TRBV6-5, the J gene TRBJ2-1, with 8 positions matching TRBD2. The trim removed 8 bases at V and 5 bases at J, leaving 11 bases unmatched. Per germline, CDR1 MNHEY and CDR2 SVGAGI. CDR3 size: 15 residues. DNA for the CDR3: TGTGCCAGCTGCCTGGGACTAGGTAGGGACAATGAGCAGTTCTTC. Translated: CASCLGLGRDNEQFF.

The DNA for the CDR3 is TGTGCTAGTGAGAGAGGGTCCTCCTACAATGAGCAGTTCTTC. This sequence encodes CASERGSSYNEQFF. This rearrangement joins TRBV12-5 to TRBJ2-1; maybe TRBD2 (5 bases). Trimming took 7 bases from V and 0 from J, leaving 10 bases between them. The V gene's germline CDR1 is LGHNT and CDR2 FRNRAP. The CDR3 runs 14 residues.